The T cell receptor beta chain described here comes from a study of monozygotic twins with inflammatory bowel disease. TCRdb reworked the 5' RACE reads into one entry per CDR3 protein, no DNA. Its clone listing holds around 220,000 distinct CDR3 sequences. The CDR3 contains 12 residues. The germline V gene encodes CDR1 SGHTA and CDR2 FQGNSA. The rearrangement uses TRBV7-2 and TRBJ1-1. The TCR sequence derives from a human donor with ulcerative colitis or Crohn's disease, or a healthy co-twin of an affected twin (not recorded which). Sequenced sample: blood. CDR3: CASSLGLPEAFF.